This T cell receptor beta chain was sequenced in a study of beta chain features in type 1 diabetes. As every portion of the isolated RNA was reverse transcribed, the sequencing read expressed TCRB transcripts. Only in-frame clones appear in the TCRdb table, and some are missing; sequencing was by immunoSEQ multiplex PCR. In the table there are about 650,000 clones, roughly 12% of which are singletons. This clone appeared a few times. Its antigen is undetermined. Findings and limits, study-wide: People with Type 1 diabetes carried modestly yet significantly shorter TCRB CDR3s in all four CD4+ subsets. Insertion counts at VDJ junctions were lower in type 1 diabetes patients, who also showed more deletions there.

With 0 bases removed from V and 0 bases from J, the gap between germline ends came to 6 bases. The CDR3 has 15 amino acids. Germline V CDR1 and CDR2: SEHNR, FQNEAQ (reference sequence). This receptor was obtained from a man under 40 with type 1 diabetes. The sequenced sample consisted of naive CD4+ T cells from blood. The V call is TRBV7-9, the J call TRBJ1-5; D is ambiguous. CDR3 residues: CASSLATGSNQPQHF. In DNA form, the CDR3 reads TGTGCCAGCAGCTTAGCTACGGGTAGCAATCAGCCCCAGCATTTT.